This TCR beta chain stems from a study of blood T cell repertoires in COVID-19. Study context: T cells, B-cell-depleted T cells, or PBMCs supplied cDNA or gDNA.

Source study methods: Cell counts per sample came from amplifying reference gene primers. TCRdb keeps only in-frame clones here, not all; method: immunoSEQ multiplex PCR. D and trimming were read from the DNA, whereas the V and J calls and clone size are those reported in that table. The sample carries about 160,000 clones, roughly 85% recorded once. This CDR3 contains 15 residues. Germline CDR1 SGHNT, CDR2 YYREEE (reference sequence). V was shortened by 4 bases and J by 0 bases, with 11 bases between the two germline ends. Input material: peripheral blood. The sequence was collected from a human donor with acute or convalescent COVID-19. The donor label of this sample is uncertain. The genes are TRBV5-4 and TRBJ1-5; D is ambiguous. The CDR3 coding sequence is TGTGCCAGCAGCCACGGCGGATCTAGCAATCAGCCCCAGCATTTT. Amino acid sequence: CASSHGGSSNQPQHF.